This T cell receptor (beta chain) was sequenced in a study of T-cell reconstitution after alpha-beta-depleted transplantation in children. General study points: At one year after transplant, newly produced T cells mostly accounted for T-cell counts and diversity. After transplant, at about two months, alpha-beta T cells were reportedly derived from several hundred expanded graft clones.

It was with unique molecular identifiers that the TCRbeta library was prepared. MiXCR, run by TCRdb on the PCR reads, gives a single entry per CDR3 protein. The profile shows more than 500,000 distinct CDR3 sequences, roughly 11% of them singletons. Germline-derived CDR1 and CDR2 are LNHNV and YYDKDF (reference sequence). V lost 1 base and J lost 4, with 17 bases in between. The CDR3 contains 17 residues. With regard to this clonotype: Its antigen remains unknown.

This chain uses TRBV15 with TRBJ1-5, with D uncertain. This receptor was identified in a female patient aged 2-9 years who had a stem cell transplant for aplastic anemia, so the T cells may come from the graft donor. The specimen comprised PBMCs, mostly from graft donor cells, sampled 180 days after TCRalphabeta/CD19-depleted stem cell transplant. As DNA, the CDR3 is TGTGCCACCAGCAGAGGGCCGGAGGGCATGGGGAATCAGCCCCAGCATTTT. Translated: CATSRGPEGMGNQPQHF.